The 26 T cell receptor beta chains presented below share a single source sample, sequenced in a study of siplizumab effects on memory and regulatory T cells. The method was immunoSEQ multiplex PCR; TCRdb's version includes in-frame clones alone and lacks a portion of them. The sample shows more than 45,000 clones, nearly 98% of them seen only once. Sequenced: naive CD4+ T cells sorted from blood. These receptor sequences come from a human donor in good health.

V is TRBV28 and J is TRBJ2-2; 9 bases map to TRBD2. This CDR3 has 15 residues. The trim removed 2 bases at V and 7 bases at J, leaving 5 bases unmatched. Germline CDR1 and CDR2: MDHEN and SYDVKM. The CDR3 DNA follows: TGTGCCAGCAGTTTAGGGACTAGCTGGATCGGGGAGCTGTTTTTT. Amino acids: CASSLGTSWIGELFF.

V is TRBV5-5 and J is TRBJ2-1, with D unclear. The V gene's germline CDR1 is SGHKS and CDR2 YYEKEE (reference sequence). Between the trimmed V and J ends, which lost 1 base and 5 bases, there was a span of 7 bases. The CDR3 sequence is 13 residues long. DNA of the CDR3: TGTGCCAGCAGCTTGAACACCAACAATGAGCAGTTCTTC. It yields the protein CASSLNTNNEQFF.

V and J are TRBV18 and TRBJ2-4, with D maybe TRBD2 (6 bases). V lost 0 bases and J lost 1, with 13 bases in between. The CDR3 contains 17 residues. Germline-derived CDR1 and CDR2 are KGHSH and LQKENI. The CDR3 loop reads CASSPPRGRKAKNIQYF. CDR3 nucleotide sequence: TGTGCCAGCTCACCACCTCGGGGGAGAAAGGCCAAAAACATTCAGTACTTC.

The chain links TRBV5-1 to TRBJ1-1; 11 bases align to TRBD1. V trimming: 5 bases; J trimming: 5 bases; junction bases outside the gene matches: 5. The CDR3 extends over 14 amino acids. The germline gives CDR1 SGHRS, CDR2 YFSETQ. The CDR3 loop is CASSSGTGGTEAFF. The CDR3, as DNA: TGCGCCAGCAGTTCTGGGACAGGGGGGACTGAAGCTTTCTTT. The variable domain in full, with the rest retrieved from reference TRBV5-1 and TRBJ1-1, is KAGVTQTPRYLIKTRGQQVTLSCSPISGHRSVSWYQQTPGQGLQFLFEYFSETQRNKGNFPGRFSGRQFSNSRSEMNVSTLELGDSALYLCASSSGTGGTEAFFGQGTRLTVV.

The chain is built from TRBV6-6 and TRBJ1-4; D call uncertain. Trimming removed 3 bases from V and 4 bases from J, with 6 bases in between. The CDR3 spans 13 residues. Germline loops: CDR1 MNHNY, CDR2 SVGAGI (reference sequence). This CDR3 reads CASSYEVNEKLFF. CDR3 DNA: TGTGCCAGCAGTTATGAGGTTAATGAAAAACTGTTTTTT.

This chain joins TRBV6-6 and TRBJ2-7; 7 positions agree with TRBD2. With 6 bases clipped from V and 0 bases from J, the junction kept 8 bases outside the gene matches. The CDR3 spans 15 residues. The germline V gene encodes CDR1 MNHNY and CDR2 SVGAGI (reference sequence). In nucleotides, the CDR3 is TGTGCCAGCAGGCGTACTAGCGACTCCTCCTACGAGCAGTACTTC. Residues: CASRRTSDSSYEQYF.

J is TRBJ2-3 and V is TRBV27; D unclear. V dropped 4 bases and J dropped 0 bases, with 11 bases sitting between them. The CDR3 is made up of 15 amino acids. The germline V gene has CDR1 MNHEY and CDR2 SMNVEV (reference sequence). The DNA of the CDR3 is TGTGCCAGCAGTTACTTGATAACTAGCACAGATACGCAGTATTTT. This codes for CASSYLITSTDTQYF.

The CDR3 loop reads CASSLAQGPKKQYF. The CDR3 DNA sequence: TGCGCCAGCAGCTTGGCACAGGGTCCCAAGAAACAGTACTTC. The chain recombines TRBV5-1 with TRBJ2-7; D possibly corresponds to TRBD1 (6 bases). Germline V lookup: CDR1 SGHRS, CDR2 YFSETQ. The CDR3 sequence is 14 residues long. The V gene lost 0 bases and the J gene lost 10 bases, with 17 bases spanning the gap.

J is TRBJ1-2 and V is TRBV7-2; D gene ambiguous. The CDR3 is 13 amino acids. V was pared by 0 bases and J by 4 bases, with 6 bases between. The V gene's germline CDR1 is SGHTA and CDR2 FQGNSA. CDR3 DNA: TGTGCCAGCAGCTTAGCCCCCCTCTATGGCTACACCTTC. It is translated as CASSLAPLYGYTF.

This sequence joins TRBV5-8 and TRBJ1-5; weak D call: TRBD1 (5 bases). V was trimmed by 1 base and J by 7 bases, leaving 9 bases between them. This CDR3 is built from 13 residues. Germline lookup yields CDR1 SGHTS and CDR2 YDEGEE. The CDR3 coding sequence is TGTGCCAGCAGCTTGCGTTCAGGGCAGCCCCAGCATTTT. The encoded protein is CASSLRSGQPQHF.

V usage is TRBV6-1 and J usage is TRBJ2-3; perhaps TRBD1 as D (5 bases). V was trimmed by 8 bases and J by 8 bases, leaving 17 bases between them. Germline V gives CDR1 MNHNS, CDR2 SASEGT. The CDR3 runs to 13 residues. The chain's CDR3 is CASQFSSQGTQYF. Here the CDR3 DNA reads TGTGCCAGCCAATTTAGCTCCCAGGGTACGCAGTATTTT.

The sample holds one count of this clone. The chain couples TRBV28 to TRBJ2-2, with 7 nucleotides matching TRBD2. V was pared by 10 bases and J by 6 bases, with 8 bases of the junction left unmatched. This CDR3 is built from 13 residues. Germline CDR1 and CDR2: MDHEN and SYDVKM. The CDR3 region is CATPGEGPGELFF. The CDR3 nucleotides are TGTGCCACCCCCGGGGAGGGTCCCGGGGAGCTGTTTTTT.

This clone occurred once. J is TRBJ1-2 and V is TRBV29-1; D gene uncertain. The CDR3 has 9 amino acids. Germline lookup yields CDR1 SQVTM and CDR2 ANQGSEA. Deletions cut 3 bases from V and 8 bases from J, with 4 bases between. The DNA of the CDR3 is TGCAGCGTTGATTTGGGCTACACCTTC. Its protein is CSVDLGYTF.

The rearrangement joins TRBV19 to TRBJ2-7; 13 bases map to TRBD2. This CDR3 is built from 16 residues. The germline CDR1 and CDR2 sequences are LNHDA and SQIVND (reference sequence). V lost 6 bases, J lost 2 bases, and 7 bases stayed unmatched. In nucleotides, the CDR3 is TGTGCCAGTAGCGCCGGACTAGCGGGAGCAGCCTACGAGCAGTACTTC. Protein: CASSAGLAGAAYEQYF.

This rearrangement joins TRBV19 to TRBJ2-5, with D possibly being TRBD1 (6 bases). Germline lookup yields CDR1 LNHDA and CDR2 SQIVND (reference sequence). V was shortened by 5 bases and J by 1 base, with 14 bases between the two germline ends. The CDR3 is 15 amino acids. CDR3 amino acids: CASSLLGHSQETQYF. DNA for the CDR3: TGTGCCAGTAGTCTCCTGGGACACTCCCAAGAGACCCAGTACTTC.

CDR3 sequence: CASSYGSVSGELFF. CDR3 coding DNA: TGTGCCAGCAGTTACGGGAGTGTCTCCGGGGAGCTGTTTTTT. The V call is TRBV27, the J call TRBJ2-2, with D maybe TRBD2 (6 bases). Germline assignment: CDR1 MNHEY and CDR2 SMNVEV (reference sequence). The CDR3 totals 14 residues. V shed 4 bases and J shed 6 bases, with 12 bases lying between them.

The chain uses TRBV5-1 and TRBJ2-7; no clear D gene. The CDR3 is 16 amino acids. Germline CDR1 reads SGHRS; CDR2 reads YFSETQ. V lost 1 base, J lost 3 bases, and 17 bases lay in between. The DNA for the CDR3 is TGCGCCAGCAGCTTGCTGTCGGTTGGGCGGAACTACGAGCAGTACTTC. Protein product: CASSLLSVGRNYEQYF.

V is TRBV18 and J is TRBJ2-3; D is unclear. Germline V gives CDR1 KGHSH, CDR2 LQKENI. V lost 3 bases, J lost 8 bases, and 18 bases lay in between. The CDR3 runs to 15 residues. CDR3 in amino acids: CASSPSLTAPGTQYF. For the CDR3, the DNA is TGTGCCAGCTCACCGAGCCTAACCGCCCCGGGTACGCAGTATTTT.

The chain uses TRBV6-5 and TRBJ2-7, with 7 bases matching TRBD1. V trimming: 2 bases; J trimming: 2 bases; junction bases outside the gene matches: 3. The germline V gene has CDR1 MNHEY and CDR2 SVGAGI. The CDR3 sequence is 14 residues long. DNA of the CDR3: TGTGCCAGCAGTTACCGGGACAGAGCCTACGAGCAGTACTTC. Its translation: CASSYRDRAYEQYF.

The chain uses TRBV10-1 and TRBJ2-1; TRBD2 matches at 10 bases. J gave up 8 bases and V 1 base, and 5 bases lay outside the gene matches. The CDR3 has 15 amino acids. Germline V gene sequence: CDR1 WNHNN, CDR2 SYGVQD (reference sequence). Here the CDR3 reads CASSEFGTSADEQFF. The DNA of the CDR3 is TGCGCCAGCAGTGAGTTCGGGACTAGCGCGGATGAGCAGTTCTTC.

Only a few counts were recorded for this clone. The CDR3 reads CASSVGVYTEAFF. The CDR3 bases are TGTGCCAGCAGCGTGGGGGTTTACACTGAAGCTTTCTTT. V usage is TRBV7-3 and J usage is TRBJ1-1, with D possibly TRBD1 on 5 matching bases. The CDR3 totals 13 residues. Germline CDR1 and CDR2: SGHTA and FQGTGA. V lost 5 bases and J 3 bases, leaving 10 bases between the germline ends.

The chain has TRBV5-1 and TRBJ2-2; 7 bases align to TRBD1. The V and J ends lost 3 bases and 5 bases, in that order; junction bases with no gene match: 10. The germline V gene encodes CDR1 SGHRS and CDR2 YFSETQ. The CDR3 consists of 16 residues. The CDR3: CASSSAEGQQTGELFF. For the CDR3, the DNA is TGCGCCAGCAGCTCGGCTGAGGGACAGCAAACCGGGGAGCTGTTTTTT.

The V and J genes are TRBV5-1 and TRBJ2-7; TRBD1 agrees at 7 bases. The CDR3 has 15 amino acids. CDR1 SGHRS and CDR2 YFSETQ come from the germline V gene. Trimming at V came to 4 bases and at J to 0 bases, leaving 7 bases not matched to a gene. In nucleotides, the CDR3 is TGCGCCAGCAGCCGAACAGGGGATCTCTCCTACGAGCAGTACTTC. This codes for CASSRTGDLSYEQYF.

V and J are TRBV21-1 and TRBJ2-1; the D call TRBD1 from the table was never checked on the DNA. TRBV21-1 is termed a pseudogene. CDR3 length: 16 residues. The CDR3 bases are TGTGCCAGCAGAAAACAGACACCCAGCTCCTACAATGAGCAGTTCTTC. Translation gives CASRKQTPSSYNEQFF.

About this clone itself: This same CDR3 is encoded by further DNA sequences in the sample. This chain joins TRBV28 and TRBJ2-4, with D possibly being TRBD1 (6 bases). V dropped 6 bases and J dropped 4 bases, with 13 bases sitting between them. This CDR3 has 14 residues. Germline CDR1 reads MDHEN; CDR2 reads SYDVKM. The CDR3 is CASRTGTKKNIQYF. CDR3 coding DNA: TGTGCCAGCAGGACCGGGACAAAAAAAAACATTCAGTACTTC.

The V gene is TRBV7-3, the J gene TRBJ2-2, with D possibly TRBD1 on 6 matching bases. The CDR3 spans 15 residues. V was trimmed by 6 bases and J by 3 bases, leaving 14 bases between them. The germline V gene has CDR1 SGHTA and CDR2 FQGTGA. This chain's CDR3 is CASRPTSGDTGELFF. The CDR3 nucleotides read TGTGCCAGCAGACCAACATCAGGGGACACCGGGGAGCTGTTTTTT. The full variable domain, completed using reference TRBV7-3 and TRBJ2-2, is GAGVSQTPSNKVTEKGKYVELRCDPISGHTALYWYRQSLGQGPEFLIYFQGTGAADDSGLPNDRFFAVRPEGSVSTLKIQRTERGDSAVYLCASRPTSGDTGELFFGEGSRLTVL.